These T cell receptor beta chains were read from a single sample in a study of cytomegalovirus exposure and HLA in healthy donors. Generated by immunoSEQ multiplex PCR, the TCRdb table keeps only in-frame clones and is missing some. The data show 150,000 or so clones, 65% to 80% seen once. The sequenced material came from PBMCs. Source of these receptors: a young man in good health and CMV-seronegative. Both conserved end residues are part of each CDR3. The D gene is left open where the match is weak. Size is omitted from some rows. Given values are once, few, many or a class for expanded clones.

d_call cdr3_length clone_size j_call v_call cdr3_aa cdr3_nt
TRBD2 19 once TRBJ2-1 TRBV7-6 CASSLALAGGLSSDNEQFF TGTGCCAGCAGCTTAGCGCTGGCGGGGGGGCTTTCGTCCGACAATGAGCAGTTCTTC
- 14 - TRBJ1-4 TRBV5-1 CASSLRREGEKLFF TGCGCCAGCAGCTTGAGGAGGGAGGGTGAAAAACTGTTTTTT
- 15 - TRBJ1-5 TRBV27 CASSLRVPGNQPQHF TGTGCCAGCAGTTTGAGGGTCCCCGGCAATCAGCCCCAGCATTTT
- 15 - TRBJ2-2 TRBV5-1 CASSLAGEGTGELFF TGCGCCAGCAGCTTGGCAGGGGAGGGCACCGGGGAGCTGTTTTTT
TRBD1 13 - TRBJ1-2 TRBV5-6 CASSFQGGEGYTF TGTGCCAGCAGCTTCCAGGGGGGCGAGGGCTACACCTTC
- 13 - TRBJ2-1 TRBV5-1 CASSLGGSDEQFF TGCGCCAGCAGCTTGGGAGGGTCGGATGAGCAGTTCTTC
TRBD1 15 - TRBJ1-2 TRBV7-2 CASSGGTVYTKGYTF TGTGCCAGCAGCGGAGGGACAGTATACACTAAGGGCTACACCTTC
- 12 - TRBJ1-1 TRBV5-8 CASSLGQFEAFF TGTGCCAGCAGCTTGGGACAGTTTGAAGCTTTCTTT
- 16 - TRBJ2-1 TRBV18 CASSPFQGQGYNEQFF TGTGCCAGCTCACCTTTCCAGGGGCAAGGCTACAATGAGCAGTTCTTC
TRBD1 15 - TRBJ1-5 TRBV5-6 CASSPGQGVNQPQHF TGTGCCAGCAGCCCGGGACAGGGGGTCAATCAGCCCCAGCATTTT
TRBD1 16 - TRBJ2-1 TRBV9 CASSIRTGGLDNEQFF TGTGCCAGCAGCATCCGGACAGGGGGCCTAGACAATGAGCAGTTCTTC
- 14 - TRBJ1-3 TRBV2 CASRPGNWGNTIYF TGTGCCAGCAGACCCGGGAATTGGGGAAACACCATATATTTT
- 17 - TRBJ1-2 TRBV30 CAWSVEGQGRGGYGYTF TGTGCCTGGAGTGTAGAGGGGCAGGGGAGAGGGGGCTATGGCTACACCTTC
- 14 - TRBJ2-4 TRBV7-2 CASSTQGPGNIQYF TGTGCCAGCAGTACTCAGGGGCCAGGGAACATTCAGTACTTC
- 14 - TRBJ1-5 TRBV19 CASSKPGQLQPQHF TGTGCCAGTAGTAAACCGGGACAACTTCAGCCCCAGCATTTT
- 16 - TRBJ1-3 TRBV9 CASSPRGAGDGNTIYF TGTGCCAGCAGCCCCAGAGGGGCAGGGGACGGAAACACCATATATTTT
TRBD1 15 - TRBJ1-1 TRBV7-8 CASSLQGQVNTEAFF TGTGCCAGCAGCTTACAGGGACAGGTCAACACTGAAGCTTTCTTT
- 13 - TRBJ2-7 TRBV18 CASSPRDMDEQYF TGTGCCAGCTCACCCCGGGACATGGACGAGCAGTACTTC
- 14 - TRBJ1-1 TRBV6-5 CASSYGRGNTEAFF TGTGCCAGCAGTTACGGGAGGGGTAACACTGAAGCTTTCTTT
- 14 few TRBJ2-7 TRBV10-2 CASSVPFGRYEQYF TGCGCCAGCAGTGTCCCTTTTGGGCGCTACGAGCAGTACTTC
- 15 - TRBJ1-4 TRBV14 CASSKGRGTNEKLFF TGTGCCAGCAGCAAGGGGCGGGGCACTAATGAAAAACTGTTTTTT
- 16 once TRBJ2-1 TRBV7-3 CASSPTGYGNFNEQFF TGTGCCAGCAGCCCTACAGGGTACGGGAATTTCAATGAGCAGTTCTTC
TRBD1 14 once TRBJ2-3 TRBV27 CASSFWDRVDTQYF TGTGCCAGCAGTTTCTGGGACAGGGTAGATACGCAGTATTTT
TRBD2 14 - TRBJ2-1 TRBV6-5 CASSHHGGYNEQFF TGTGCCAGCAGTCACCACGGGGGGTACAATGAGCAGTTCTTC
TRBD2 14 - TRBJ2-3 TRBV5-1 CASSSGTTGGTQYF TGCGCCAGCAGCTCCGGGACTACCGGAGGAACGCAGTATTTT
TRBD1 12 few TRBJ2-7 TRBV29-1 CSVEGTAYEQYF TGCAGCGTTGAGGGGACAGCCTACGAGCAGTACTTC
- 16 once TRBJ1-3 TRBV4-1 CASSQDIGFWGNTIYF TGCGCCAGCAGCCAAGATATCGGTTTTTGGGGAAACACCATATATTTT
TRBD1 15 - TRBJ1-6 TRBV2 CASTGGQGAGSPLHF TGTGCCAGCACCGGCGGACAGGGGGCCGGATCACCCCTCCACTTT
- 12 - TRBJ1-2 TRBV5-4 CASSLGTYGYTF TGTGCCAGCAGCTTGGGGACTTATGGCTACACCTTC
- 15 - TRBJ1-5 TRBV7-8 CASSLERGTNQPQHF TGTGCCAGCAGCTTAGAAAGGGGGACGAATCAGCCCCAGCATTTT
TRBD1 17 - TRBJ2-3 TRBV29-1 CSVVAPLDRGPTDTQYF TGCAGCGTTGTGGCCCCCCTCGACAGGGGCCCCACAGATACGCAGTATTTT
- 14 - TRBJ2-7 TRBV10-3 CAISDPQGSYEQYF TGTGCCATCAGTGACCCACAGGGTTCCTACGAGCAGTACTTC
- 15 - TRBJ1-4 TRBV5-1 CASSLRSSPNEKLFF TGCGCCAGCAGCTTGCGCAGTTCTCCTAATGAAAAACTGTTTTTT
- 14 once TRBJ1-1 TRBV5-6 CASSFTTVVTEAFF TGTGCCAGCAGCTTCACGACAGTTGTCACTGAAGCTTTCTTT
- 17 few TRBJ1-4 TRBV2 CASSEEPPGATNEKLFF TGTGCCAGCAGTGAAGAGCCCCCGGGAGCAACTAATGAAAAACTGTTTTTT
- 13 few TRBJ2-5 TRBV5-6 CASSLNRIETQYF TGTGCCAGCAGCTTGAACAGAATCGAGACCCAGTACTTC
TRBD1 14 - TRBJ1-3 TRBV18 CASSARQGRDTIYF TGTGCCAGCTCCGCCCGACAGGGACGAGACACCATATATTTT
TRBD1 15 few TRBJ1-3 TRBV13 CASSRDRAAGNTIYF TGTGCCAGCAGCCGTGACAGGGCAGCTGGAAACACCATATATTTT
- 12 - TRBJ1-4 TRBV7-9 CASSPTQGWLFF TGTGCCAGCAGTCCGACACAGGGTTGGCTGTTTTTT
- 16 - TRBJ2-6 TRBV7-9 CASSRDISSGANVLTF TGTGCCAGCAGCCGGGACATAAGCTCTGGGGCCAACGTCCTGACTTTC